This T cell receptor beta chain comes out of a study of identifying expanded T cells in peripheral blood. Overall study findings and caveats: Differentially abundant clones: roughly 1.2 between replicates, about 15 at around 2 weeks, roughly 18 at four. Across healthy donors, higher total template counts meant significantly greater approximately two-week count variance.

Clones were read by immunoSEQ multiplex PCR, and TCRdb kept only the in-frame ones, dropping some. Altogether roughly 92,000 clones are present, approximately 90% being singletons, with the ten largest covering roughly 19%. As regards this clone: Its antigen is not identified.

Looked up from germline, CDR1 is SNHLY and CDR2 is FYNNEI. J was trimmed by 0 bases and V by 8 bases; bases with no gene match: 9. This CDR3 spans 16 amino acids. Healthy donors had no documented immune events, such as infections, while sampled. The chain carries TRBV2 and TRBJ1-5, with 8 positions matching TRBD1. The sequencing sample was made of blood. The TCR comes from a person between 18 and 75 years old in good health. The CDR3 nucleotides read TGTGCCAGCTGTAAACAGACAGGGGATAGCAATCAGCCCCAGCATTTT. Its translation is CASCKQTGDSNQPQHF.